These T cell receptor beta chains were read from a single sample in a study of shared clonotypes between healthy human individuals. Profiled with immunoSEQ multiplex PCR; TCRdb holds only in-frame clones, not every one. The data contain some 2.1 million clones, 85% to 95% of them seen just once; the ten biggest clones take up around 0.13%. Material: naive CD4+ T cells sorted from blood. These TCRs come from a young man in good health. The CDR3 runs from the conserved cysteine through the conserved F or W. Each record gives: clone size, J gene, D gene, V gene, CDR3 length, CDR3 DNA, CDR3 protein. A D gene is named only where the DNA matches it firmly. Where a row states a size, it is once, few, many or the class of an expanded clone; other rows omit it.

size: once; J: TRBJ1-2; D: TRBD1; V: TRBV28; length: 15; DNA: TGTGCCAGCAGGGAAAGACAGGGACTTAACTATGGCTACACCTTC; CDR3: CASRERQGLNYGYTF
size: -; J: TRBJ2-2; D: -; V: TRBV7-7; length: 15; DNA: TGTGCTAGCAGCTTAGAGGGACTGAACACCGGGGAGCTGTTTTTT; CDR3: CASSLEGLNTGELFF
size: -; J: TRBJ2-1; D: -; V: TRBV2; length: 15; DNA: TGTGCCAGCAGTGTGGAGGACAGAAGCCACAATGAGCAGTTCTTC; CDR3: CASSVEDRSHNEQFF
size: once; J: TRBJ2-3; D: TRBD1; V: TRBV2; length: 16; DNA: TGTGCCAGCTGTAGACAGGGGATTAGCATCACAGATACGCAGTATTTT; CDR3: CASCRQGISITDTQYF
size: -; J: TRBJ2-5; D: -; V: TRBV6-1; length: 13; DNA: TGTGCCAGCCAACTCCTAGGGAAAGAGACCCAGTACTTC; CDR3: CASQLLGKETQYF
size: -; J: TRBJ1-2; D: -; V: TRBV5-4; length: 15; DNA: TGTGCCAGCAGCTTGGCGCAGGAGGCTAACTATGGCTACACCTTC; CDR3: CASSLAQEANYGYTF
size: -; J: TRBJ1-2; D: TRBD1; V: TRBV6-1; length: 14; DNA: TGTGCCAGCAGTGGGGACAGGGGGCGTAGTGGCTACACCTTC; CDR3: CASSGDRGRSGYTF
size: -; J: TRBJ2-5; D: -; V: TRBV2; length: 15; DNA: TGTGCCAGCAGTCTTATGGGGACCGACCAAGAGACCCAGTACTTC; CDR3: CASSLMGTDQETQYF
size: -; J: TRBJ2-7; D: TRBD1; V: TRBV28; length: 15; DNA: TGTGCCAGCAGTTCCCCGGACAGGGCAAACTACGAGCAGTACTTC; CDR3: CASSSPDRANYEQYF
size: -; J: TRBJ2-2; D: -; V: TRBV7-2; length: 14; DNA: TGTGCCAGCAGCAAAGCAGCGAACACCGGGGAGCTGTTTTTT; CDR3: CASSKAANTGELFF
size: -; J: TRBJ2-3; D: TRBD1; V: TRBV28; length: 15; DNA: TGTGCCAGCAGTTTGGGGACAGGGAGCACAGATACGCAGTATTTT; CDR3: CASSLGTGSTDTQYF
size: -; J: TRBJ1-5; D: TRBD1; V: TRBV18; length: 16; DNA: TGTGCCAGCTCACCACTCGGGACAGGGGCAAATCAGCCCCAGCATTTT; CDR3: CASSPLGTGANQPQHF
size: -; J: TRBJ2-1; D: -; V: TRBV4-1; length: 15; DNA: TGCGCCAGCAGCCAAGGGGGGGCAGCCTACAATGAGCAGTTCTTC; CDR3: CASSQGGAAYNEQFF
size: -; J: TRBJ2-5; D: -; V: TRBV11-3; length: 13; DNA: TGTGCCAGCAGCTTAGATCTGGGGGAGACCCAGTACTTC; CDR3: CASSLDLGETQYF
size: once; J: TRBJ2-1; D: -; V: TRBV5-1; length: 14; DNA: TGCGCCAGCAGCTCACAGGTAACCAACAATGAGCAGTTCTTC; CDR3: CASSSQVTNNEQFF
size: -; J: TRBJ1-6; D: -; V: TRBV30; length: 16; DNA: TGTGCCTGGAGTGTTGGCTTAATCTCCTATAATTCACCCCTCCACTTT; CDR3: CAWSVGLISYNSPLHF
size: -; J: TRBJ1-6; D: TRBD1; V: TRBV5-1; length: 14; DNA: TGTGCCAGCAGCCCCACAGGGGGAAATTCACCCCTCCACTTT; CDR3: CASSPTGGNSPLHF
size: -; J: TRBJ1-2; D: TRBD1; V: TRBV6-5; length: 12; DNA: TGTGCCAGCAGGTGGGCAGGGGGCGGCTACACCTTC; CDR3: CASRWAGGGYTF
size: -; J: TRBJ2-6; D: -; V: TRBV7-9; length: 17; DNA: TGTGCCAGCAGCTTAGCGAGTCGGGGGACTGGGGCCAACGTCCTGACTTTC; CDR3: CASSLASRGTGANVLTF
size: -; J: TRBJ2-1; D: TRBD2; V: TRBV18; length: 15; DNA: TGTGCCAGCTCCGAGGGACTAGCGGGATACAATGAGCAGTTCTTC; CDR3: CASSEGLAGYNEQFF
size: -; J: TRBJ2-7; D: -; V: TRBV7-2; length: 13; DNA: TGTGCCAGCAGCTCCAGCGGAGCCTACGAGCAGTACTTC; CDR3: CASSSSGAYEQYF
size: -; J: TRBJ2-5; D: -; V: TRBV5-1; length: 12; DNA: TGCGCCAGCAGCGACCTCCTAGAGACCCAGTACTTC; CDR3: CASSDLLETQYF
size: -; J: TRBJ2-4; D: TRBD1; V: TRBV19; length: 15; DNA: TGTGCCAGTAGTCTACAGGGGCTAGCCAAAAACATTCAGTACTTC; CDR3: CASSLQGLAKNIQYF
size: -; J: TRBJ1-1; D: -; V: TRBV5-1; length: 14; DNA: TGCGCCAGCAACCTCGACTTGGGGAACACTGAAGCTTTCTTT; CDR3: CASNLDLGNTEAFF
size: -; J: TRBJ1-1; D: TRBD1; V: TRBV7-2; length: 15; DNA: TGTGCCAGCAGCCCACAGGGGGCGGGTGGCACTGAAGCTTTCTTT; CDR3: CASSPQGAGGTEAFF
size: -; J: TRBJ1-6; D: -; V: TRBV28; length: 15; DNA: TGTGCCAGCAGTCTATCCGGCGGGGGGGGATCACCCCTCCACTTT; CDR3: CASSLSGGGGSPLHF
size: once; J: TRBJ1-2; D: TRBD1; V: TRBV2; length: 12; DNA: TGTGCCAGCGGCAGGGGGCTCTATGGCTACACCTTC; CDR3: CASGRGLYGYTF
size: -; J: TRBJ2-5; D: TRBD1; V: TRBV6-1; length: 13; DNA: TGTGCCAGCAGTGAAAGCGGACAGGGGTCACGGTACTTC; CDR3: CASSESGQGSRYF
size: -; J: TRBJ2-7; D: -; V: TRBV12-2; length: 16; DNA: TGTGCAAGTCGCTTAGGAGAAGGAGACTTCTCCTACGAGCAGTACTTC; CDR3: CASRLGEGDFSYEQYF
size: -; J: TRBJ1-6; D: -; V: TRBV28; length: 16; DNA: TGTGCCAGCAGGTGGGGACGCTACTCCTATAATTCACCCCTCCACTTT; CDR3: CASRWGRYSYNSPLHF